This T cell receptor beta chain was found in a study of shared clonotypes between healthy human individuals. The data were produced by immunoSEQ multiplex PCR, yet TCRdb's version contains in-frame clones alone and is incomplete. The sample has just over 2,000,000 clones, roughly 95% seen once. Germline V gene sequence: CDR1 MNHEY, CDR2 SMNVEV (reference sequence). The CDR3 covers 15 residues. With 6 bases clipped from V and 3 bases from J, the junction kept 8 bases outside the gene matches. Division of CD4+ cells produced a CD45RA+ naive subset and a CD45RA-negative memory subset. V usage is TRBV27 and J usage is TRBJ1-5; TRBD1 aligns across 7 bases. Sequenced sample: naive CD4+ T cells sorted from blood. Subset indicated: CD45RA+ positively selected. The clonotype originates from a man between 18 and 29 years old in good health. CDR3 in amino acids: CASSYSGGLNQPQHF. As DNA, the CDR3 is TGTGCCAGCAGCTACTCAGGGGGGCTCAATCAGCCCCAGCATTTT.